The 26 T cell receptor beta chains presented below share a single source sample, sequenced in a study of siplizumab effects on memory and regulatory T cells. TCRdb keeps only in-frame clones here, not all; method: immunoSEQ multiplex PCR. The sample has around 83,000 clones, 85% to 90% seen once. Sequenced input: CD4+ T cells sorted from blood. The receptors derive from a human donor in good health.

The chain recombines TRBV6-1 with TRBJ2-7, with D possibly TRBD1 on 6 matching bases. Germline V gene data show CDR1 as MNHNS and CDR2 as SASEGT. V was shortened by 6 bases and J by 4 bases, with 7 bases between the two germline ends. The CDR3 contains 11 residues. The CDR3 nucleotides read TGTGCCAGCAGGGGGGCTTACGAGCAGTACTTC. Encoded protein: CASRGAYEQYF.

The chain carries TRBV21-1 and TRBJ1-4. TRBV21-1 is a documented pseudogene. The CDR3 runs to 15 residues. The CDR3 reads CASSKNPGTFEKLFF. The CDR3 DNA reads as TGTGCCAGCAGCAAAAATCCGGGAACCTTTGAAAAACTGTTTTTT.

CDR3 residues: CAGRELAGGPTGELFF. CDR3 sequence (DNA): TGCGCCGGGAGAGAACTAGCGGGAGGGCCGACCGGGGAGCTGTTTTTT. The rearrangement uses TRBV10-2 and TRBJ2-2; 13 positions match TRBD2. The CDR3 has 16 residues. Losses at the gene ends were 11 bases for V and 5 bases for J; bases not matched to a gene: 11. CDR1 WSHSY and CDR2 SAAADI come from the germline V gene.

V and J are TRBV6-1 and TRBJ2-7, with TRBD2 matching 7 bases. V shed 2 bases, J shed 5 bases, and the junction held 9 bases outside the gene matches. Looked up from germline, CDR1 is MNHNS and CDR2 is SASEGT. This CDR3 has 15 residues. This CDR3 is CASSESVGRRNEQYF. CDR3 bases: TGTGCCAGCAGTGAATCTGTCGGGAGGCGGAACGAGCAGTACTTC.

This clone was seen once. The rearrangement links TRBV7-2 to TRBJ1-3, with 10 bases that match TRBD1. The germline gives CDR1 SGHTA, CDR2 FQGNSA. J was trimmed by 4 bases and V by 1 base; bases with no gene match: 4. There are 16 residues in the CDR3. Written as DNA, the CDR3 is TGTGCCAGCAGCTTAGTGACAGGGGGCTTCGGAAACACCATATATTTT. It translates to CASSLVTGGFGNTIYF. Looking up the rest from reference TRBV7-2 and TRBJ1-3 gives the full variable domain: GAGVSQSPSNKVTEKGKDVELRCDPISGHTALYWYRQSLGQGLEFLIYFQGNSAPDKSGLPSDRFSAERTGGSVSTLTIQRTQQEDSAVYLCASSLVTGGFGNTIYFGEGSWLTVV.

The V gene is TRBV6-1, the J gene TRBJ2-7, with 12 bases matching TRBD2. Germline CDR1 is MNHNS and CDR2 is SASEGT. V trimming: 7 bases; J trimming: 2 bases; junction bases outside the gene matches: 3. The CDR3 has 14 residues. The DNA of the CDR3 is TGTGCCAGCATTAGACTAGCGGGAGCCTACGAGCAGTACTTC. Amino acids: CASIRLAGAYEQYF.

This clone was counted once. Here the CDR3 DNA reads TGTGCCAGCAGCGTCTCCCTCAGGGGGTTTGCCACAGATACGCAGTATTTT. Encoded protein: CASSVSLRGFATDTQYF. V usage is TRBV9 and J usage is TRBJ2-3, with TRBD1 matching over 7 bases. Trimming removed 2 bases from V and 2 bases from J; junction bases left unmatched: 11. Germline CDR1 and CDR2: SGDLS and YYNGEE. This CDR3 is built from 17 residues.

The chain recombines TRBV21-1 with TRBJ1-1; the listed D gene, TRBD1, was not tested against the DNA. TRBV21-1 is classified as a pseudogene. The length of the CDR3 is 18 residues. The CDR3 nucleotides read TGTGCCAGCAGCCACCGGGGACAGGGGGTTTCGGTAAACACTGAAGCTTTCTTT. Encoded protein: CASSHRGQGVSVNTEAFF.

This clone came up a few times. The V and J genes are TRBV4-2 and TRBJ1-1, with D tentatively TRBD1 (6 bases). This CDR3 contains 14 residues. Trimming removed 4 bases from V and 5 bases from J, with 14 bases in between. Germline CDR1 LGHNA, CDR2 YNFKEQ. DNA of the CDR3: TGTGCCAGCAGCCCCCGGGGGGGGCGAACTGAAGCTTTCTTT. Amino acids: CASSPRGGRTEAFF.

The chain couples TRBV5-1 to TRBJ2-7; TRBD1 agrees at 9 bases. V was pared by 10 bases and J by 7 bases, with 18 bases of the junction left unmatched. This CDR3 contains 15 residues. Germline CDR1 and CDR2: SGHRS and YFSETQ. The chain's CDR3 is CAGRTAGQGRAEQYF. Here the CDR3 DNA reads TGCGCCGGCCGCACGGCTGGACAGGGGAGAGCTGAGCAGTACTTC.

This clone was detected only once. The CDR3 DNA follows: TGTGCCAGCAGCTCCCCCGGGCGCCCCTCCGAGCAGTACTTC. This gives the protein CASSSPGRPSEQYF. The chain is built from TRBV7-9 and TRBJ2-7; the D is unclear. Germline values: CDR1 SEHNR, CDR2 FQNEAQ (reference sequence). This CDR3 has 14 amino acids. V gave up 4 bases and J gave up 6 bases, with 16 bases separating them.

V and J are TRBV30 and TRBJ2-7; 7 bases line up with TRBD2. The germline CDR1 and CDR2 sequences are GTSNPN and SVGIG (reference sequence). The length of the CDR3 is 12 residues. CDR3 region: CASRGGGYEQYF. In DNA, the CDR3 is TGTGCTTCCCGGGGCGGGGGCTACGAGCAGTACTTC.

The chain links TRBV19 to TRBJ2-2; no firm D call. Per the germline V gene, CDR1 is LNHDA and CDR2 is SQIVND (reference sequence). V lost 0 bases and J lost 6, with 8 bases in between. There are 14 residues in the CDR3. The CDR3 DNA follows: TGTGCCAGTAGTATAGATGGTTCTGCCGGGGAGCTGTTTTTT. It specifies CASSIDGSAGELFF.

The CDR3 DNA is TGTGCCAGCAGCCTTGGGGACAAACCCTACAATGAGCAGTTCTTC. It translates to CASSLGDKPYNEQFF. The rearrangement uses TRBV4-2 and TRBJ2-1, with a tentative D call TRBD1 (6 bases). This CDR3 has 15 amino acids. V was cut by 4 bases and J by 2 bases, with 12 bases left in between. Germline CDR1 reads LGHNA; CDR2 reads YNFKEQ.

DNA for the CDR3: TGTGCCAGCAGTCCTGGGACCCAGCGGGCCACAGATACGCAGTATTTT. This codes for CASSPGTQRATDTQYF. This chain connects TRBV7-2 to TRBJ2-3; D might be TRBD2 (6 bases). CDR1 is SGHTA, CDR2 FQGNSA, per germline. V lost 6 bases to trimming and J lost 2 bases, with 18 bases between them. The CDR3 totals 16 residues.

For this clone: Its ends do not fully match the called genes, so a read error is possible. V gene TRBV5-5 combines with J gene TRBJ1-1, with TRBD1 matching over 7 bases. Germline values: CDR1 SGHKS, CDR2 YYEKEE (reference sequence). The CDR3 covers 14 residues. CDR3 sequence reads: CASSLGTGNTEAFF. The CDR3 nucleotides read TGTGCCAGCAGCTTGGGGACAGGAAACACCGAAGCTTTCTTT. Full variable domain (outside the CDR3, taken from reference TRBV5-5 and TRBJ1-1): DAGVTQSPTHLIKTRGQQVTLRCSPISGHKSVSWYQQVLGQGPQFIFQYYEKEERGRGNFPDRFSARQFPNYSSELNVNALLLGDSALYLCASSLGTGNTEAFFGQGTRLTVV.

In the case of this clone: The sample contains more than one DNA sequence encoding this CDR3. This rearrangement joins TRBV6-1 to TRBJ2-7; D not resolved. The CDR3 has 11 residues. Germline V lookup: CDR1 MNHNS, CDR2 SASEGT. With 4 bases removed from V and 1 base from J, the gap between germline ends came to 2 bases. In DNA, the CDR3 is TGTGCCAGCAGTGCTTCCTACGAGCAGTACTTC. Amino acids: CASSASYEQYF.

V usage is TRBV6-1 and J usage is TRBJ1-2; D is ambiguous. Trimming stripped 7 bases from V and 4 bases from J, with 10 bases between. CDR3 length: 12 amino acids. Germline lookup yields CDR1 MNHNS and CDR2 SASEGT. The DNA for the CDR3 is TGTGCCAGCACTCCGGATTTCTATGGCTACACCTTC. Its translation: CASTPDFYGYTF.

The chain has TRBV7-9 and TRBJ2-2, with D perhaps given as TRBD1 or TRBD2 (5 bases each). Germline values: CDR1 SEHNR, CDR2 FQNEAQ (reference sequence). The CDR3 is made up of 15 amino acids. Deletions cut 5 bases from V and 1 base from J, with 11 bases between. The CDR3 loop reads CASSHGTVNTGELFF. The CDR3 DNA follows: TGTGCCAGCAGCCACGGGACGGTGAACACCGGGGAGCTGTTTTTT. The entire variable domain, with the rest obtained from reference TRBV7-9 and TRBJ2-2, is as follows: DTGVSQNPRHKITKRGQNVTFRCDPISEHNRLYWYRQTLGQGPEFLTYFQNEAQLEKSRLLSDRFSAERPKGSFSTLEIQRTEQGDSAMYLCASSHGTVNTGELFFGEGSRLTVL.

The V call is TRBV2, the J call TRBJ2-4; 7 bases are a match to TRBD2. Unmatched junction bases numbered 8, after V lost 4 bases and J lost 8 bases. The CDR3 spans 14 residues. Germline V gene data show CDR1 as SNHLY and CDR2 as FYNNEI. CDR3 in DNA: TGTGCCAGCAGTGGGGGACGGGGGGTAGACATTCAGTACTTC. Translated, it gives CASSGGRGVDIQYF.

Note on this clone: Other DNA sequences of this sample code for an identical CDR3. CDR3 protein: CASSLAGRGNTIYF. In DNA, the CDR3 is TGCGCCAGCAGCTTGGCGGGGAGAGGAAACACCATATATTTT. This rearrangement joins TRBV5-1 to TRBJ1-3; no clear D gene. The CDR3 sequence is 14 residues long. Trimming removed 0 bases at V and 4 bases at J, with 8 bases between. The germline gives CDR1 SGHRS, CDR2 YFSETQ. Full variable domain (outside the CDR3, taken from reference TRBV5-1 and TRBJ1-3): KAGVTQTPRYLIKTRGQQVTLSCSPISGHRSVSWYQQTPGQGLQFLFEYFSETQRNKGNFPGRFSGRQFSNSRSEMNVSTLELGDSALYLCASSLAGRGNTIYFGEGSWLTVV.

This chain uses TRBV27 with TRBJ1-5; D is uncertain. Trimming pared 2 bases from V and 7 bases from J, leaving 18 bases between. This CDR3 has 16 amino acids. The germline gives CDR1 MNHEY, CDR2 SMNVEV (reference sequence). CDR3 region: CASSLNLGTSGQPQHF. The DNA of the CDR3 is TGTGCCAGCAGTTTAAACTTAGGAACAAGTGGGCAGCCCCAGCATTTT.

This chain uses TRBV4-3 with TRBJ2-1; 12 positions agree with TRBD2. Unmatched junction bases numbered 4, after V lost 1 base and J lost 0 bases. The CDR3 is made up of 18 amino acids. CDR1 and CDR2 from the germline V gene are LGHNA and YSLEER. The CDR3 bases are TGCGCCAGCAGCCAAGGAAGGACTAGCGGGACCTCCTACAATGAGCAGTTCTTC. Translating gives CASSQGRTSGTSYNEQFF.

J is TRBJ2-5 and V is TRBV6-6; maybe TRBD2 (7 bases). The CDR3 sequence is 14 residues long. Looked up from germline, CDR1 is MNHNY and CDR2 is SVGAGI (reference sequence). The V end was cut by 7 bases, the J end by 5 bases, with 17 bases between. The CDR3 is CASTQVGGRETQYF. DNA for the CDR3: TGTGCCAGCACGCAGGTGGGGGGGCGGGAGACCCAGTACTTC.

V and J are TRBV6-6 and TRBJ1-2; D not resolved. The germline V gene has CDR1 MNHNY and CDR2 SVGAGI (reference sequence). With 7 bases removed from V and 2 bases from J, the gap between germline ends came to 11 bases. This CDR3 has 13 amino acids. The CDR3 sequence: CASTRTENYGYTF. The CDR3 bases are TGTGCCAGCACCCGCACGGAAAACTATGGCTACACCTTC.

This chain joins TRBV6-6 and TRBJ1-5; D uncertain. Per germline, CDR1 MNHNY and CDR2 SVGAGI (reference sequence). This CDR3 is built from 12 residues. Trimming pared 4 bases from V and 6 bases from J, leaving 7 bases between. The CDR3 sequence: CASSLKVQPQHF. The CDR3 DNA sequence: TGTGCCAGCAGTTTAAAGGTTCAGCCCCAGCATTTT.